The 27 T cell receptor beta chains below come from one sample, sequenced in a study of T cells after yellow fever vaccination. TCRdb reanalysed the 5' RACE reads using MiXCR and keeps one entry per CDR3 protein. The sample consists of some 200,000 distinct CDR3 sequences, 3.2% of them appearing once. This specimen was CD4+ T cells sorted from PBMCs, taken 10 days after the yellow fever booster vaccination. All receptors come from a man aged 18 to 30 who received the YFV17D yellow fever vaccine.

This clonotype has a count of ten or more. The chain employs TRBV12-3 or TRBV12-4 and TRBJ2-3; D possibly corresponds to TRBD2 (6 bases). The V end lost 5 bases, the J end lost 4 bases, and 16 bases lay between the germline ends. The CDR3 is 15 amino acids. The DNA of the CDR3 is TGTGCCAGCAGTCAGGGCACAGCGGGCTCAGATACGCAGTATTTT. As protein: CASSQGTAGSDTQYF.

This clonotype was seen a handful of times. The chain uses TRBV7-8 and TRBJ1-1, with 8 bases matching TRBD1. CDR3 length: 14 residues. The V segment lost 5 bases and the J segment 5 bases; nucleotides outside the gene matches: 7. From germline, CDR1 is SGHVS and CDR2 FQNEAQ. The CDR3 DNA sequence: TGTGCCAGCAGCACGCAGGGGGCCGGGACTGAAGCTTTCTTT. Its protein product is CASSTQGAGTEAFF.

The sample holds many counts of this clonotype. The rearrangement links TRBV30 to TRBJ1-2; no clear D. CDR3 length: 9 residues. Deletions cut 5 bases from V and 14 bases from J, with 12 bases between. In germline, CDR1 is GTSNPN, CDR2 SVGIG (reference sequence). CDR3 amino acids: CAWRRAPTF. The CDR3, as DNA: TGTGCCTGGCGCCGGGCTCCGACCTTC.

This chain uses TRBV7-9 with TRBJ1-1; D gene unclear. The germline gives CDR1 SEHNR, CDR2 FQNEAQ (reference sequence). Trimming removed 0 bases from V and 8 bases from J, with 7 bases in between. This CDR3 spans 12 amino acids. CDR3 coding DNA: TGTGCCAGCAGCTTAGCGGGCTCCGAAGCTTTCTTT. Translated: CASSLAGSEAFF.

In its sample, this clonotype was seen many times. The V gene is TRBV12-3 or TRBV12-4, the J gene TRBJ1-6, with D unclear. The ends were cut back, 6 bases at V and 3 bases at J, with 12 bases in the middle. The CDR3 contains 15 residues. In DNA, the CDR3 is TGTGCCAGCAGGTTCTCCTACAGCTATAATTCACCCCTCCACTTT. This sequence encodes CASRFSYSYNSPLHF.

Ten or more counts support this clonotype. V usage is TRBV9 and J usage is TRBJ2-4, with D perhaps TRBD1 (6 bases). Trimming removed 3 bases from V and 1 base from J, with 11 bases in between. Germline V CDR1 and CDR2: SGDLS, YYNGEE. The CDR3 has 15 amino acids. The CDR3 bases are TGTGCCAGCAGCGATAATGACAGGGCCAAAAACATTCAGTACTTC. It specifies CASSDNDRAKNIQYF. The full variable domain, completed using reference TRBV9 and TRBJ2-4, is DSGVTQTPKHLITATGQRVTLRCSPRSGDLSVYWYQQSLDQGLQFLIQYYNGEERAKGNILERFSAQQFPDLHSELNLSSLELGDSALYFCASSDNDRAKNIQYFGAGTRLSVL.

This clonotype was detected many times. V and J are TRBV20-1 and TRBJ2-3, with 7 bases aligning to TRBD2. The V segment lost 5 bases and the J segment 6 bases; nucleotides outside the gene matches: 11. CDR1 DFQATT and CDR2 SNEGSKA come from the germline V gene (reference sequence). This CDR3 is 14 amino acids long. The CDR3 nucleotides read TGCAGTGCTCCTGGATCCCCCGGGGGGGATACGCAGTATTTT. This sequence encodes CSAPGSPGGDTQYF.

This rearrangement joins TRBV2 to TRBJ1-1, with D tentatively TRBD1 (6 bases). V was trimmed by 5 bases and J by 4 bases, leaving 17 bases between them. This CDR3 contains 15 residues. From germline, CDR1 is SNHLY and CDR2 FYNNEI. The CDR3 loop reads CASSSQGPVSTEAFF. The DNA for the CDR3 is TGTGCCAGCAGTTCACAGGGACCGGTGAGCACTGAAGCTTTCTTT. Full variable domain (remainder filled in from reference TRBV2 and TRBJ1-1): EPEVTQTPSHQVTQMGQEVILRCVPISNHLYFYWYRQILGQKVEFLVSFYNNEISEKSEIFDDQFSVERPDGSNFTLKIRSTKLEDSAMYFCASSSQGPVSTEAFFGQGTRLTVV.

This clonotype was picked up a small number of times. This CDR3 reads CASSLKIGLAGGLSSTDTQYF. CDR3 sequence (DNA): TGTGCCAGCAGTTTAAAGATTGGGCTAGCGGGGGGGCTCTCTAGCACAGATACGCAGTATTTT. This chain uses TRBV28 with TRBJ2-3; 12 bases are a match to TRBD2. Germline-derived CDR1 and CDR2 are MDHEN and SYDVKM. The V and J ends lost 2 bases and 0 bases, in that order; junction bases with no gene match: 15. The CDR3 consists of 21 residues.

This clonotype was detected ten times or more. This chain links TRBV11-2 with TRBJ2-2; D is undetermined. V dropped 3 bases and J dropped 2 bases, with 10 bases sitting between them. Germline CDR1 is SGHAT and CDR2 is FQNNGV. The CDR3 is made up of 15 amino acids. The CDR3 loop reads CASSFNRINTGELFF. The CDR3 DNA follows: TGTGCCAGCAGCTTTAACCGGATTAACACCGGGGAGCTGTTTTTT.

Many counts were recorded for this clonotype. The chain has TRBV7-2 and TRBJ2-3; TRBD2 is a possible D gene (6 bases). Germline CDR1 is SGHTA and CDR2 is FQGNSA. Trimming pared 7 bases from V and 2 bases from J, leaving 13 bases between. The CDR3 extends over 14 amino acids. The CDR3 coding sequence is TGTGCCAGCACCCGGGACTCCCCCACAGATACGCAGTATTTT. Translating it yields CASTRDSPTDTQYF.

The chain uses TRBV19 and TRBJ2-3; the D gene could be TRBD1 or TRBD2 (6 bases each). V was trimmed by 7 bases and J by 6 bases, leaving 14 bases between them. Germline values: CDR1 LNHDA, CDR2 SQIVND (reference sequence). CDR3 size: 13 residues. CDR3 loop: CASNGGPVDTQYF. The CDR3 DNA is TGTGCCAGTAACGGGGGCCCGGTCGATACGCAGTATTTT.

In its sample, this clonotype was seen a few times. V and J are TRBV7-2 and TRBJ1-5; D remains ambiguous. The CDR3 consists of 15 residues. CDR1 and CDR2 from the germline V gene are SGHTA and FQGNSA. Trimming cost V 1 base and J 4 bases, with 11 bases left between them. The CDR3, as DNA: TGTGCCAGCAGCTTAGTTTGGCAAGCAAATCAGCCCCAGCATTTT. Residues: CASSLVWQANQPQHF.

This clonotype was found a few times. J is TRBJ1-3 and V is TRBV4-2; a weak D match, TRBD1 (6 bases). The V end was cut by 4 bases, the J end by 1 base, with 14 bases between. The CDR3 extends over 16 amino acids. Germline assignment: CDR1 LGHNA and CDR2 YNFKEQ. The CDR3 DNA reads as TGTGCCAGCAGCCTAAAGGGGGGGGGATCTGGAAACACCATATATTTT. Protein product: CASSLKGGGSGNTIYF.

This clonotype has at least ten counts. The chain links TRBV5-1 to TRBJ1-4, with D unclear. This CDR3 is built from 14 residues. The germline V and J ends were trimmed by 4 bases and 8 bases, with 15 bases remaining between them. Germline CDR1 and CDR2: SGHRS and YFSETQ. The DNA for the CDR3 is TGCGCCAGCAGCGTGGACGGAACCCCCGAAAAACTGTTTTTT. Amino acids: CASSVDGTPEKLFF.

This clonotype was seen ten or more times. This chain joins TRBV7-9 and TRBJ2-3, with 9 positions matching TRBD2. Germline lookup yields CDR1 SEHNR and CDR2 FQNEAQ (reference sequence). Trimming took 5 bases from V and 8 from J; bases not matched to a gene: 11. This CDR3 comprises 15 residues. The CDR3 sequence is CASSTRGLSGGTQYF. Written as DNA, the CDR3 is TGTGCCAGCAGCACAAGAGGGCTTAGCGGGGGTACGCAGTATTTT.

The V gene is TRBV24-1, the J gene TRBJ2-3; TRBD2 agrees at 8 bases. Germline assignment: CDR1 KGHDR and CDR2 SFDVKD. With 7 bases clipped from V and 6 bases from J, the junction kept 11 bases outside the gene matches. This CDR3 contains 15 residues. The CDR3 sequence is CATSPAGLGSDTQYF. The CDR3 DNA reads TGTGCCACCAGCCCGGCGGGACTAGGGTCCGATACGCAGTATTTT.

This chain connects TRBV7-3 to TRBJ2-3; 8 bases match TRBD2. V dropped 5 bases and J dropped 1; count of bases not matched to a gene: 11. CDR1 is SGHTA and CDR2 is FQGTGA in the germline V gene. This CDR3 has 17 amino acids. The CDR3 region has the DNA TGTGCCAGCAGCCGAGGGGTGCCCGGGGGGGGCACAGATACGCAGTATTTT. Translating it yields CASSRGVPGGGTDTQYF.

The sample holds a few counts of this clonotype. This chain uses TRBV5-1 with TRBJ1-1; 7 bases line up with TRBD1. J lost 5 bases, V lost 2 bases, and 6 bases had no gene match. Germline assignment: CDR1 SGHRS and CDR2 YFSETQ. The CDR3 sequence is 14 residues long. This chain's CDR3 is CASSFTGDGTEAFF. The CDR3 DNA is TGCGCCAGCAGCTTTACAGGGGATGGTACTGAAGCTTTCTTT. Full variable domain (missing parts from reference TRBV5-1 and TRBJ1-1): KAGVTQTPRYLIKTRGQQVTLSCSPISGHRSVSWYQQTPGQGLQFLFEYFSETQRNKGNFPGRFSGRQFSNSRSEMNVSTLELGDSALYLCASSFTGDGTEAFFGQGTRLTVV.

This clonotype was found many times. The genes are TRBV7-2 and TRBJ2-2; D is perhaps TRBD2 (6 bases). Germline CDR1 reads SGHTA; CDR2 reads FQGNSA. Deletions cut 2 bases from V and 7 bases from J, with 11 bases between. CDR3 size: 14 residues. This chain's CDR3 is CASSLTGGDGELFF. CDR3 in DNA: TGTGCCAGCAGCTTAACCGGGGGTGACGGGGAGCTGTTTTTT.

This clonotype appeared a few times. The chain is built from TRBV11-1 and TRBJ2-7; perhaps TRBD1 as D (5 bases). Germline values: CDR1 SGHAT, CDR2 FQDESV (reference sequence). V was pared by 7 bases and J by 0 bases, with 16 bases between. This CDR3 is 15 amino acids long. The CDR3 loop is CASTYHRKSSYEQYV. CDR3 sequence (DNA): TGTGCCAGCACCTACCACAGGAAAAGCTCCTACGAGCAGTACGTC.

This clonotype was seen more than once but under ten times. This chain joins TRBV7-9 and TRBJ2-3, with 7 positions matching TRBD1. The CDR3 runs 16 residues. Germline V lookup: CDR1 SEHNR, CDR2 FQNEAQ (reference sequence). V lost 5 bases and J lost 0; bases outside the gene matches: 8. The CDR3 sequence is CASSPGTDFSTDTQYF. The CDR3 nucleotides read TGTGCCAGCAGCCCTGGGACAGACTTTAGCACAGATACGCAGTATTTT.

This clonotype was found many times. The rearrangement joins TRBV18 to TRBJ1-3, with 7 bases aligning to TRBD1. J lost 10 bases, V lost 1 base, and 13 bases had no gene match. The CDR3 runs to 16 residues. Germline CDR1 KGHSH, CDR2 LQKENI. CDR3 residues: CASSPRVQGTPGTIYF. Written as DNA, the CDR3 is TGTGCCAGCTCACCACGCGTACAGGGGACCCCCGGGACCATATATTTT.

This clonotype was found many times. The CDR3 bases are TGTGCCAGCAGCAAACAGGTCCTCGGTGAAAAACTGTTTTTT. Translated, it gives CASSKQVLGEKLFF. V is TRBV12-3 or TRBV12-4 and J is TRBJ1-4, with D possibly matching TRBD1 (5 bases). V gave up 6 bases and J gave up 7 bases, with 15 bases separating them. This CDR3 is built from 14 residues.

This clonotype was seen ten or more times. This rearrangement joins TRBV6-2 or TRBV6-3 to TRBJ2-1; 10 bases agree with TRBD2. Germline V gene lookup returns CDR1 MNHEY and CDR2 SVGEGT. Trimming removed 2 bases from V and 4 bases from J; junction bases left unmatched: 11. CDR3 length: 18 amino acids. The CDR3 coding sequence is TGTGCCAGCAGTTACCTCGGGCTAGCGGGGGTTCTTTACAATGAGCAGTTCTTC. Its translation: CASSYLGLAGVLYNEQFF.

In this sample, this clonotype turned up many times. The rearrangement uses TRBV7-2 and TRBJ2-7; tentatively, D is TRBD2 (6 bases). Trimming left V 2 bases short and J 7 bases short, with 9 bases between. Germline values: CDR1 SGHTA, CDR2 FQGNSA. The CDR3 runs to 12 residues. CDR3 sequence reads: CASSLYGGEQYF. The CDR3 DNA reads TGTGCCAGCAGCTTATACGGGGGAGAGCAGTACTTC. Drawing the rest from reference TRBV7-2 and TRBJ2-7, the complete variable domain is GAGVSQSPSNKVTEKGKDVELRCDPISGHTALYWYRQSLGQGLEFLIYFQGNSAPDKSGLPSDRFSAERTGGSVSTLTIQRTQQEDSAVYLCASSLYGGEQYFGPGTRLTVT.

The chain carries TRBV7-2 and TRBJ1-5; the D is unclear. The V gene lost 3 bases and the J gene lost 1 base, with 7 bases spanning the gap. CDR1 and CDR2 from the germline V gene are SGHTA and FQGNSA. The CDR3 totals 14 residues. The CDR3 protein is CASSFRRSNQPQHF. For the CDR3, the DNA is TGTGCCAGCAGCTTTAGACGGAGCAATCAGCCCCAGCATTTT.